The 2 T cell receptor beta chains below were found in one sample sequenced in a study of blood T cell repertoires in COVID-19. Some clones are missing from TCRdb's copy, which holds only in-frame ones; the method was immunoSEQ multiplex PCR. The table records approximately 31,000 clones, about 91% of them present only once. Input material: peripheral blood. These receptor sequences come from a human donor with active COVID-19. The donor label of this sample is uncertain.

The V call is TRBV29-1, the J call TRBJ1-2, with D perhaps TRBD1 (5 bases). Per the germline V gene, CDR1 is SQVTM and CDR2 is ANQGSEA. CDR3 size: 13 residues. The germline V and J ends were trimmed by 3 bases and 4 bases, with 12 bases remaining between them. The CDR3 is CSVDGQGAYGYTF. Written as DNA, the CDR3 is TGCAGCGTTGATGGTCAAGGGGCCTATGGCTACACCTTC.

This clone is a singleton in its sample. The chain couples TRBV24-1 to TRBJ1-4; 8 bases are a match to TRBD1. Germline V gives CDR1 KGHDR, CDR2 SFDVKD. V lost 3 bases to trimming and J lost 2 bases; unmatched junction nucleotides: 7. This CDR3 comprises 17 residues. The CDR3 spells CATSDAQGGSTNEKLFF. In DNA form, the CDR3 reads TGTGCCACCAGTGATGCACAGGGGGGGAGTACTAATGAAAAACTGTTTTTT.